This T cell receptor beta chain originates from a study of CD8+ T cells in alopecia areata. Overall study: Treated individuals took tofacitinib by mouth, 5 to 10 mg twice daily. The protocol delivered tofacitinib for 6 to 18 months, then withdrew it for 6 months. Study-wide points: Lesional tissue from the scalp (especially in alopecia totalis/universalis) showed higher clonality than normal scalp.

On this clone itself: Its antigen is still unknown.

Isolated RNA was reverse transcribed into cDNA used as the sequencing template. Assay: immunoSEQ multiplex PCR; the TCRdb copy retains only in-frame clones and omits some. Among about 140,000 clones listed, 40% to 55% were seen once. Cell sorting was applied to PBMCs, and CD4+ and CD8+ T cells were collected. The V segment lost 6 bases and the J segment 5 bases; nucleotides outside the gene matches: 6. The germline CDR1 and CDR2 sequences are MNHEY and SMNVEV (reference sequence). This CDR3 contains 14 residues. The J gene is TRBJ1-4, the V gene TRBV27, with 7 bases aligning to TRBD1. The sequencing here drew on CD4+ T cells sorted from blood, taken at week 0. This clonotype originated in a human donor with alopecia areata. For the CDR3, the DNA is TGTGCCAGCAGGAGACAGGGCCCAAATGAAAAACTGTTTTTT. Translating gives CASRRQGPNEKLFF.